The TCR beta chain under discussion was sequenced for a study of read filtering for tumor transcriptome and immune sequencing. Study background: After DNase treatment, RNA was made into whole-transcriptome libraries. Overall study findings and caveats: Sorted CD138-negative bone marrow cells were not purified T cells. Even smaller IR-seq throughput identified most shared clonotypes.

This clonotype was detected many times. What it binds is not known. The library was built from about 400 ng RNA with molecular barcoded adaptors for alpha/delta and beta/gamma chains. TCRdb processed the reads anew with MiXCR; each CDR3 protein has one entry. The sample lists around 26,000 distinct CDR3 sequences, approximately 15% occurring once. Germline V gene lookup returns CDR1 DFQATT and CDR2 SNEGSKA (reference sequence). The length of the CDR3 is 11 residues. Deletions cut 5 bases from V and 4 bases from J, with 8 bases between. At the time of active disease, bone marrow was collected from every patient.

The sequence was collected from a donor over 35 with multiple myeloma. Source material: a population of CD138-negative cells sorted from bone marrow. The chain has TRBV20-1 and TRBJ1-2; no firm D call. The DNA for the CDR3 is TGCAGTGCTTCAAACTTCTATGGCTACACCTTC. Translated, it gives CSASNFYGYTF.